The text below deals with one TCR beta chain. The data were obtained in a study of Ad26.COV2.S vaccination and SARS-CoV-2 variants. Trimming removed 2 bases from V and 8 bases from J, with 7 bases in between. The length of the CDR3 is 11 residues. CDR1 is SGHRS and CDR2 is YFSETQ in the germline V gene. Using immunoSEQ multiplex PCR, the repertoire was profiled, and TCRdb retains in-frame clones only, with some absent. The sample consists of about 350,000 clones, under 95% of them appearing once. This clonotype was obtained from a human donor who had recovered from COVID-19. The chain couples TRBV5-1 to TRBJ1-1; D is unclear. The starting material was peripheral blood, obtained after recovery from COVID-19. The CDR3 DNA reads as TGCGCCAGCAGCTTTGCAGAGGAAGCTTTCTTT. As protein: CASSFAEEAFF.